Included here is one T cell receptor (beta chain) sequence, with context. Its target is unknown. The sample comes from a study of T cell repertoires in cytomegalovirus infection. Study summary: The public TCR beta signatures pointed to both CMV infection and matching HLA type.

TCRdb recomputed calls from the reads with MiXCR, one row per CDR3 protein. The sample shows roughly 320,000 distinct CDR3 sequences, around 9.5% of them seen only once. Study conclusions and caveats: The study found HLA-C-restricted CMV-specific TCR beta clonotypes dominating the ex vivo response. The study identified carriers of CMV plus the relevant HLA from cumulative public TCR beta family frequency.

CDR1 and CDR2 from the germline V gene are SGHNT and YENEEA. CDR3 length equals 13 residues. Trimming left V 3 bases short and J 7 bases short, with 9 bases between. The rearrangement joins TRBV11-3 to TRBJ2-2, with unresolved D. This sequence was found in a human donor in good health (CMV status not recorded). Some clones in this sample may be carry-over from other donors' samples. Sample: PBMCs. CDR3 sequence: CASSFGRVGELFF. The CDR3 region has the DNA TGTGCCAGCAGCTTCGGACGGGTCGGGGAGCTGTTTTTT.